This is a list of T cell receptor beta chains from one sample in a study of CXCR3-negative and CXCR3-positive naive CD8 T cells. TCRdb reprocessed the 5' RACE reads, keeping one entry per CDR3 protein, no DNA. Across tens of thousands of distinct CDR3 sequences, the top ten clones capture about 1.5% of the sample. Sample: naive CXCR3- CD8+ T cells from blood. Receptor source: a human donor in good health. Some clones in this sample may be carry-over from other donors' samples. CDR3s include the opening cysteine and the closing phenylalanine or tryptophan.

TRBJ2-3 TRBV5-4 CASSFLGLAGGTDTQYF
TRBJ2-1 TRBV7-9 CASSHAPDYPPPDEQFF
TRBJ2-1 TRBV25-1 CASSESAGVDEQFF
TRBJ1-6 TRBV4-3 CASSQDYRTGVYPLHF
TRBJ2-7 TRBV11-2 CASADTGGSYEQYF
TRBJ1-2 TRBV4-1 CASSPRDRWADSYTF
TRBJ1-2 TRBV19 CASSMGHGYTF
TRBJ2-1 TRBV3-1 CASSQDAARISYNEQFF
TRBJ1-1 TRBV6-6 CASSYSRVTEAFF
TRBJ2-1 TRBV2 CASSETTYNEQFF
TRBJ1-2 TRBV7-9 CASSHGQTYGYTF
TRBJ2-7 TRBV29-1 CSVFISQVGYSYEQYF
TRBJ2-1 TRBV15 CATSRGTANEQFF
TRBJ2-7 TRBV29-1 CSVRTGLSYEQYF
TRBJ2-1 TRBV29-1 CSVEEAGRYNEQFF
TRBJ2-2 TRBV12-3/TRBV12-4 CASSFNTIGELFF
TRBJ1-1 TRBV7-8 CASSSLTYTEAFF
TRBJ2-5 TRBV20-1 CSAREGSGEETQYF
TRBJ2-3 TRBV29-1 CSAWGLAGDTRYF
TRBJ2-2 TRBV27 CASRTAAGTVAPRELFF
TRBJ2-7 TRBV20-1 CSAREGRSGYEQYF
TRBJ2-5 TRBV6-2/TRBV6-3 CASSYPGEETQYF
TRBJ2-7 TRBV20-1 CSAEDSYEQYF
TRBJ2-7 TRBV29-1 CSVKLRGGYEQYF
TRBJ2-3 TRBV28 CASSFSQLVVADTQYF
TRBJ1-2 TRBV28 CASSQGPSNYGYTF
TRBJ2-3 TRBV15 CATSFPPSDTQHF
TRBJ1-6 TRBV4-1 CASSRPETGSYNSPLHF
TRBJ2-7 TRBV28 CASLDRTVDEQYF
TRBJ2-1 TRBV3-1 CASSQDFNEQLF
TRBJ2-7 TRBV18 CASSGNRDGYEQYF
TRBJ2-7 TRBV7-2 CASSTDSTYEQYF
TRBJ1-1 TRBV29-1 CSVAGGLNTEAFF
TRBJ2-5 TRBV7-9 CASSLAVRGETQYF
TRBJ2-1 TRBV3-1 CASSPSRRLAGGEIPANEQFF
TRBJ2-3 TRBV20-1 CSARAQLTSGGGVTQYF
TRBJ2-3 TRBV7-9 CASSSPRAGDTDTQYF